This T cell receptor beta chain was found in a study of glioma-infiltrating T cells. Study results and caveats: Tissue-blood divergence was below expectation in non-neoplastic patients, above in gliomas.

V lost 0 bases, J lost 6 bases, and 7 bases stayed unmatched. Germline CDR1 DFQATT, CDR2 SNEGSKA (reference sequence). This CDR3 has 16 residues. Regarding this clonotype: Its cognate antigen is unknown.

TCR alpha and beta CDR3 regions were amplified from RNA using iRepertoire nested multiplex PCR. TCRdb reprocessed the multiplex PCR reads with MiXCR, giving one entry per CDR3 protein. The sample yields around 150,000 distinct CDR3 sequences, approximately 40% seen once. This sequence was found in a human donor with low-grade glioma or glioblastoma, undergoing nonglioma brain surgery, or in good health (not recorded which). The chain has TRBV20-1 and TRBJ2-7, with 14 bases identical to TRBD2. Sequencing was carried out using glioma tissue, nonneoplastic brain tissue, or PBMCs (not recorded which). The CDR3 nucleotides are TGCAGTGCTAGAGACCCGACTAGCGGGAGGGCCACCGAGCAGTACTTC. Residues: CSARDPTSGRATEQYF.